This T cell receptor beta chain was profiled in a study of shared clonotypes between healthy human individuals. Whole-study context: Each donor's CD8 memory used one plate, CD8 naive two, each CD4 subset three. General study points: Shared across a handful of donors were 5% to 6% of the naive CD4 clonotypes.

Germline V lookup: CDR1 SEHNR, CDR2 FQNEAQ (reference sequence). Deletions cut 3 bases from V and 8 bases from J, with 14 bases between. This CDR3 is built from 14 residues. Note on this clone: Antigen: not known.

As defined, naive CD8 cells were CD45RO-negative and positively selected for CCR7, with terminally differentiated effector memory CD45RA+ cells excluded. Each donor was a Caucasian adult residing in Nashville, Tennessee. Each sorted subset replicate got 200 ng genomic DNA, 30,000 or so genomes. Data came from immunoSEQ multiplex PCR; TCRdb stores just in-frame clones and leaves some out. The table has about 800,000 clones, 95% to 97% seen once. The chain has TRBV7-9 and TRBJ2-1, with D perhaps TRBD1 or TRBD2 (6 bases each). The source is a man aged 30 to 45 in good health. The sequencing sample was made of naive CD8+ T cells sorted from blood. The CDR3 loop is CASSFTMEGDEQFF. As DNA, the CDR3 is TGTGCCAGCAGCTTTACCATGGAGGGGGATGAGCAGTTCTTC.